Listed below are T cell receptor beta chains from one sample, sequenced in a study of T-cell reconstitution after alpha-beta-depleted transplantation in children. Each CDR3 protein gets one entry after TCRdb re-called the PCR reads with MiXCR. The repertoire holds around 400,000 distinct CDR3 sequences, with roughly 22% as singletons. The sequenced sample was PBMCs from the stem cell graft donor, obtained from the stem cell graft. The receptors originated from a human donor who donated a stem cell graft to a child with acute myeloid leukemia. Both conserved end residues are trimmed from each CDR3.

j_gene: TRBJ1-3
v_gene: TRBV7-9
CDR3aa: ASSLMGFGNTIY

j_gene: TRBJ2-1
v_gene: TRBV24-1
CDR3aa: ATSDLSRDEQF

j_gene: TRBJ1-1
v_gene: TRBV12-3/TRBV12-4
CDR3aa: ASSFAGVGAEAF

j_gene: TRBJ1-3
v_gene: TRBV10-2
CDR3aa: ASRRDRAVSEGVGNTIY

j_gene: TRBJ2-1
v_gene: TRBV5-6
CDR3aa: ASSLGGGFSSYNEQF

j_gene: TRBJ2-7
v_gene: TRBV12-3/TRBV12-4
CDR3aa: ATGLGQGVEQY

j_gene: TRBJ2-2
v_gene: TRBV4-3
CDR3aa: ASSQVAGANTGELF

j_gene: TRBJ1-1
v_gene: TRBV6-1
CDR3aa: ASRPGSPNTEAF

j_gene: TRBJ2-1
v_gene: TRBV2
CDR3aa: ASSDGGRAYNEQF

j_gene: TRBJ2-7
v_gene: TRBV11-2
CDR3aa: ASSLERAGLNEQY

j_gene: TRBJ2-3
v_gene: TRBV7-6
CDR3aa: ASSPVSGSGGTQY

j_gene: TRBJ2-1
v_gene: TRBV29-1
CDR3aa: SVVKASGRNNEQF

j_gene: TRBJ1-2
v_gene: TRBV12-3/TRBV12-4
CDR3aa: ASSPRTGGKGYGYT

j_gene: TRBJ2-5
v_gene: TRBV29-1
CDR3aa: SVEEGGGVRETQY

j_gene: TRBJ1-1
v_gene: TRBV5-1
CDR3aa: ASSLRDGPEAF

j_gene: TRBJ1-2
v_gene: TRBV20-1
CDR3aa: SAPGLNYGYT

j_gene: TRBJ2-1
v_gene: TRBV5-6
CDR3aa: ASSESQGYPHNEQF

j_gene: TRBJ1-1
v_gene: TRBV2
CDR3aa: ASRKYDRPNTEAF

j_gene: TRBJ1-5
v_gene: TRBV12-3/TRBV12-4
CDR3aa: ASTTGFQPQH

j_gene: TRBJ1-1
v_gene: TRBV24-1
CDR3aa: ATSGTGGGTEAF

j_gene: TRBJ2-7
v_gene: TRBV29-1
CDR3aa: SVFRGGEQY

j_gene: TRBJ2-1
v_gene: TRBV24-1
CDR3aa: ATSDRGAGLFNNEQF

j_gene: TRBJ1-2
v_gene: TRBV7-9
CDR3aa: ASTYTRTGLGYT

j_gene: TRBJ2-1
v_gene: TRBV5-5
CDR3aa: ASSIQGVERNEQF

j_gene: TRBJ2-7
v_gene: TRBV5-1
CDR3aa: ASSLELAGGLSYEQY

j_gene: TRBJ2-1
v_gene: TRBV6-2/TRBV6-3
CDR3aa: ASTRGGVSGNEQF

j_gene: TRBJ1-1
v_gene: TRBV12-3/TRBV12-4
CDR3aa: ASSFPGEHEAF

j_gene: TRBJ1-4
v_gene: TRBV15
CDR3aa: ATSRDLILGGEEKLF

j_gene: TRBJ2-1
v_gene: TRBV11-2
CDR3aa: ASSLQGQGGVGAPNEQF

j_gene: TRBJ2-1
v_gene: TRBV27
CDR3aa: ASSLIPSGTSVSEQF

j_gene: TRBJ1-2
v_gene: TRBV18
CDR3aa: ASSADYGYT

j_gene: TRBJ2-1
v_gene: TRBV29-1
CDR3aa: SVGGGDEQF

j_gene: TRBJ2-7
v_gene: TRBV12-3/TRBV12-4
CDR3aa: ASSTIPTSEQY

j_gene: TRBJ2-7
v_gene: TRBV4-2
CDR3aa: ASSQDPGTESYEQY

j_gene: TRBJ1-1
v_gene: TRBV12-3/TRBV12-4
CDR3aa: ASSPTMGSRNTEAF

j_gene: TRBJ2-1
v_gene: TRBV3-1
CDR3aa: ASSQQGVGEQF